A selection of T cell receptor beta chains follows, all from one sample in a study of early T cells in non-severe SARS-CoV-2 infection. TCRdb fed the 5' RACE reads into MiXCR, producing one record per CDR3 protein. The table shows about 83,000 distinct CDR3 sequences, with roughly 15% occurring only once. Specimen: whole blood. The receptors come from an adult who was a healthcare worker with PCR-confirmed SARS-CoV-2 infection or an uninfected control (not recorded which). Both conserved end residues are trimmed from each CDR3. The order of the fields is V gene, CDR3 length, CDR3 protein.

TRBV7-3 15 ASSPEGWRGLAGELF
TRBV29-1 7 SVDNTQY
TRBV20-1 14 SAPNRGGGRTDTQY
TRBV1 14 TSSQDFSYSYNEQF
TRBV29-1 13 SVEEIGPYTDPQY
TRBV28 12 ASSSDLSRETQY
TRBV5-6 12 ASSLTGSGYEQY
TRBV7-8 12 ASSPWDSPYEQY
TRBV20-1 8 SAGQIGYT
TRBV7-9 12 ASSRVGGTETQY
TRBV18 12 ASSRSGPDTEAF
TRBV5-6 13 ASSLGPGADTEAF
TRBV6-5 14 ASSYSETGAYNEQF
TRBV11-2 14 ASSLTSGVGTDTQY
TRBV7-9 17 ASSQYPNPSGVSYNEQF
TRBV6-4 13 ASSASSGATDTQY
TRBV12-3/TRBV12-4 11 ASSLRRNYGYT
TRBV20-1 11 SAQGGGFEKLF
TRBV7-2 13 ASSLQGGGTDTQY
TRBV7-8 14 ASSLATGGPGNTIY
TRBV7-6 12 ASTLRGGNSPLH
TRBV2 14 ASSPPRWGSGNTIY
TRBV18 9 ASSRGETQY
TRBV28 12 ASSSGPVTDEQY
TRBV18 12 ASSPLPLNTEAF
TRBV7-9 15 ASSLARAGGSYNEQF
TRBV3-1 9 ASSSIYEQY
TRBV20-1 11 SATYRDFRLQY
TRBV11-2 15 ASSLGFLQGPIHEQY
TRBV5-6 14 ASSSVDRGRVKGYT
TRBV13 12 ASSPHATNEKLF
TRBV12-5 11 ASGLRQGDTQY
TRBV29-1 11 SAGTTTNEKLF
TRBV7-9 11 ASSLVGAETQY
TRBV7-9 12 ASSLGLERETQY
TRBV7-6 15 ASSAWTGGGSNQPQH
TRBV10-3 12 AISEGAANTEAF
TRBV18 12 ASSPGAAGTEAF
TRBV28 13 ASSLSRGRNSPLH
TRBV20-1 10 SARVGPYEQY
TRBV18 13 ASSPPEGSREKLF
TRBV7-9 12 ASSLERLNTEAF
TRBV19 15 ASSVGFAGLSTDTQY
TRBV5-1 14 ASSLGGRTANTEAF
TRBV6-5 13 ASRGTGGLGTEAF
TRBV18 13 ASSTRQIQNSPLH
TRBV3-1 16 ASSQDWRQTAGGYGYT